This T cell receptor (beta chain) was sequenced for a study of blood T cell repertoires in COVID-19. Assay: immunoSEQ multiplex PCR; the TCRdb copy retains only in-frame clones and omits some. The sample contains about 150,000 clones, roughly 90% of which appear only once. The length of the CDR3 is 12 residues. The junction had 2 bases not matched to a gene; V was cut back by 4 bases and J by 7 bases. CDR1 is MNHEY, CDR2 SVGAGI, per germline. Material: peripheral blood. The chain carries TRBV6-5 and TRBJ1-2; TRBD1 agrees at 8 bases. The TCR originated in a man in his sixties with active or convalescent COVID-19. DNA for the CDR3: TGTGCCAGCAGTTTGGACAGGGCTGGCTACACCTTC. Amino acids: CASSLDRAGYTF.